The rows below give T cell receptor beta chains drawn from one sample of a study of response to subunit inactivated influenza vaccine. One entry per CDR3 protein, called by TCRdb with MiXCR from the RT-PCR reads. Of approximately 290,000 distinct CDR3 sequences listed, 22% were seen once; the top ten hold 9% to 12%. Material: PBMCs from blood, obtained 21 months after vaccination. The receptors here all came from a man aged 50 to 75 who received an inactivated influenza vaccine. Each CDR3 is given with its conserved first and last residue. A D gene is named only where the DNA matches it firmly. A clone size is listed for some rows: how often the clone was seen (once, few, many), or a class if it is expanded.

clone size: few
J gene: TRBJ1-1
D gene: TRBD1
V gene: TRBV23-1
CDR3 protein: CASSQSRTGVCTEAFF
CDR3 DNA: TGCGCCAGCAGTCAATCGAGGACAGGGGTATGCACTGAAGCTTTCTTT

clone size: few
J gene: TRBJ1-2
D gene: -
V gene: TRBV10-3
CDR3 protein: CAISQDGDYGYTF
CDR3 DNA: TGTGCCATCAGCCAGGACGGGGACTATGGCTACACCTTC

clone size: few
J gene: TRBJ2-1
D gene: -
V gene: TRBV5-1
CDR3 protein: CASAPGTVSYNEQFF
CDR3 DNA: TGCGCCAGCGCGCCCGGGACCGTCTCCTACAATGAGCAGTTCTTC

clone size: -
J gene: TRBJ2-7
D gene: TRBD2
V gene: TRBV28
CDR3 protein: CASIQAGLTRGYEQYF
CDR3 DNA: TGTGCCAGCATCCAAGCGGGGCTAACCCGCGGGTACGAGCAGTACTTC

clone size: -
J gene: TRBJ1-2
D gene: -
V gene: TRBV12-3/TRBV12-4
CDR3 protein: CASSLHSYGYTF
CDR3 DNA: TGTGCCAGCAGTTTACATTCGTATGGCTACACCTTC

clone size: -
J gene: TRBJ2-1
D gene: -
V gene: TRBV9
CDR3 protein: CASSVATANYNEQFF
CDR3 DNA: TGTGCCAGCAGCGTAGCTACAGCAAACTACAATGAGCAGTTCTTC

clone size: few
J gene: TRBJ2-2
D gene: -
V gene: TRBV2
CDR3 protein: CASLGFTGELFF
CDR3 DNA: TGTGCCAGCTTAGGGTTCACCGGGGAGCTGTTTTTT

clone size: many
J gene: TRBJ1-5
D gene: -
V gene: TRBV6-1
CDR3 protein: CASSAGSNQPQHF
CDR3 DNA: TGTGCCAGCAGTGCAGGTAGCAATCAGCCCCAGCATTTT

clone size: few
J gene: TRBJ1-5
D gene: TRBD1
V gene: TRBV20-1
CDR3 protein: CSLVGQGTPYSNQPQHF
CDR3 DNA: TGCAGTCTGGTTGGACAGGGAACCCCCTATAGCAATCAGCCCCAGCATTTT

clone size: -
J gene: TRBJ2-7
D gene: -
V gene: TRBV5-1
CDR3 protein: CASSLSTGGGYEQYF
CDR3 DNA: TGCGCCAGCAGCTTATCAACAGGGGGAGGGTACGAGCAGTACTTC

clone size: few
J gene: TRBJ1-1
D gene: -
V gene: TRBV10-3
CDR3 protein: CAIRPTGNTEAFF
CDR3 DNA: TGTGCCATCCGGCCGACAGGGAACACTGAAGCTTTCTTT

clone size: -
J gene: TRBJ1-5
D gene: -
V gene: TRBV19
CDR3 protein: CASSGRSSYSNQPQHF
CDR3 DNA: TGTGCCAGTAGTGGCCGTTCATCGTATAGCAATCAGCCCCAGCATTTT

clone size: many
J gene: TRBJ2-5
D gene: -
V gene: TRBV20-1
CDR3 protein: CSAKGGSGRIETQYF
CDR3 DNA: TGCAGTGCTAAAGGGGGCAGCGGGAGAATAGAGACCCAGTACTTC

clone size: many
J gene: TRBJ2-5
D gene: -
V gene: TRBV4-2
CDR3 protein: CASSRRTDKETQYF
CDR3 DNA: TGTGCCAGCAGCCGTCGAACGGACAAAGAGACCCAGTACTTC

clone size: -
J gene: TRBJ1-2
D gene: -
V gene: TRBV20-1
CDR3 protein: CSATTSGLGRNGYTF
CDR3 DNA: TGCAGTGCAACAACCTCCGGACTGGGAAGAAATGGCTACACCTTC

clone size: -
J gene: TRBJ1-5
D gene: -
V gene: TRBV4-2
CDR3 protein: CASSQLGTVSQPQHF
CDR3 DNA: TGTGCCAGTAGCCAATTAGGGACTGTCAGTCAGCCCCAGCATTTT

clone size: few
J gene: TRBJ1-5
D gene: -
V gene: TRBV7-2
CDR3 protein: CASSRGGNLNQPQHF
CDR3 DNA: TGTGCCAGCTCCCGGGGGGGCAATCTTAATCAGCCCCAGCATTTT

clone size: few
J gene: TRBJ1-4
D gene: -
V gene: TRBV15
CDR3 protein: CATSAREDRNEKLFF
CDR3 DNA: TGTGCCACCAGCGCAAGGGAGGACAGAAATGAAAAACTGTTTTTT

clone size: many
J gene: TRBJ1-1
D gene: TRBD1
V gene: TRBV5-8
CDR3 protein: CASSAGQGAEAFF
CDR3 DNA: TGTGCCAGCAGCGCGGGACAGGGGGCGGAAGCTTTCTTT

clone size: -
J gene: TRBJ1-1
D gene: -
V gene: TRBV10-3
CDR3 protein: CAIRRGLNTEAFF
CDR3 DNA: TGTGCCATCCGTAGGGGCCTGAACACTGAAGCTTTCTTT

clone size: -
J gene: TRBJ1-5
D gene: -
V gene: TRBV20-1
CDR3 protein: CSARERGSFNQPQHF
CDR3 DNA: TGCAGTGCTAGAGAACGGGGCAGCTTCAATCAGCCCCAGCATTTT

clone size: few
J gene: TRBJ2-5
D gene: TRBD1
V gene: TRBV6-2/TRBV6-3
CDR3 protein: CASSYSDRGRKTQYF
CDR3 DNA: TGTGCCAGCAGTTACTCGGACAGGGGGCGAAAGACCCAGTACTTC

clone size: few
J gene: TRBJ1-3
D gene: -
V gene: TRBV6-1
CDR3 protein: CASWTAAGNTIYF
CDR3 DNA: TGTGCCAGCTGGACGGCAGCCGGAAACACCATATATTTT

clone size: few
J gene: TRBJ2-3
D gene: -
V gene: TRBV5-1
CDR3 protein: CASSLTAATDTQYF
CDR3 DNA: TGCGCCAGCAGCTTGACAGCTGCCACAGATACGCAGTATTTT

clone size: -
J gene: TRBJ2-1
D gene: -
V gene: TRBV10-1
CDR3 protein: CASSVGGLTYNEQFF
CDR3 DNA: TGCGCCAGCAGTGTGGGGGGGCTAACCTACAATGAGCAGTTCTTC

clone size: -
J gene: TRBJ2-6
D gene: -
V gene: TRBV4-1
CDR3 protein: CASSPRLPGANVLTF
CDR3 DNA: TGCGCCAGCAGCCCCAGGCTCCCTGGGGCCAACGTCCTGACTTTC

clone size: many
J gene: TRBJ1-1
D gene: TRBD1
V gene: TRBV6-2/TRBV6-3
CDR3 protein: CASRRDRGTEAFF
CDR3 DNA: TGTGCCAGCAGGAGAGACAGGGGGACTGAAGCTTTCTTT

clone size: -
J gene: TRBJ2-1
D gene: -
V gene: TRBV6-2/TRBV6-3
CDR3 protein: CASSYSFNNEQFF
CDR3 DNA: TGTGCCAGCAGTTATTCGTTTAACAATGAGCAGTTCTTC

clone size: once
J gene: TRBJ2-3
D gene: -
V gene: TRBV20-1
CDR3 protein: CSAAGHSTDTQYF
CDR3 DNA: TGCAGTGCGGCGGGACACAGCACAGATACGCAGTATTTT

clone size: -
J gene: TRBJ1-1
D gene: -
V gene: TRBV12-3/TRBV12-4
CDR3 protein: CASSWATGTNTEAFF
CDR3 DNA: TGTGCCAGCAGTTGGGCAACAGGGACCAACACTGAAGCTTTCTTT

clone size: -
J gene: TRBJ1-2
D gene: TRBD1
V gene: TRBV20-1
CDR3 protein: CSAKSLRDRDYGYTF
CDR3 DNA: TGCAGTGCTAAAAGCCTCCGGGACAGGGACTATGGCTACACCTTC

clone size: many
J gene: TRBJ1-1
D gene: -
V gene: TRBV7-2
CDR3 protein: CASSFHNTEAFF
CDR3 DNA: TGTGCCAGCAGCTTCCACAACACTGAAGCTTTCTTT

clone size: few
J gene: TRBJ1-2
D gene: -
V gene: TRBV10-3
CDR3 protein: CAISQTGGGGYTF
CDR3 DNA: TGTGCCATCAGTCAGACAGGTGGAGGAGGCTACACCTTC

clone size: -
J gene: TRBJ2-1
D gene: TRBD2
V gene: TRBV27
CDR3 protein: CASSLAGVDEQFF
CDR3 DNA: TGTGCCAGCAGTTTAGCGGGGGTGGATGAGCAGTTCTTC

clone size: many
J gene: TRBJ1-1
D gene: TRBD1
V gene: TRBV4-1
CDR3 protein: CASSQNQGADEAFF
CDR3 DNA: TGCGCCAGCAGCCAAAACCAGGGGGCGGACGAAGCTTTCTTT

clone size: few
J gene: TRBJ1-5
D gene: TRBD1
V gene: TRBV10-3
CDR3 protein: CAISEQGTYSNQPQHF
CDR3 DNA: TGTGCCATCAGTGAACAGGGGACGTATAGCAATCAGCCCCAGCATTTT

clone size: many
J gene: TRBJ1-2
D gene: -
V gene: TRBV21-1
CDR3 protein: CASTTVTMGQTNYGYTF
CDR3 DNA: TGTGCCAGCACGACAGTGACTATGGGACAGACTAACTATGGCTACACCTTC